This TCR beta chain was captured by sequencing in a study of blood T cell repertoires in COVID-19. On the study more broadly: T cells, B-cell-depleted T cells, or PBMCs provided the cDNA or gDNA that served as material.

Germline values: CDR1 SEHNR, CDR2 FQNEAQ (reference sequence). V was cut by 6 bases and J by 1 base, with 15 bases left in between. This CDR3 is 15 amino acids long. The table came from immunoSEQ multiplex PCR; TCRdb's copy has only in-frame clones and leaves some out. The sample contains 70,000 to 95,000 clones, 89% of which appear only once. This TCR came from a woman older than 75 with active COVID-19. V usage is TRBV7-9 and J usage is TRBJ2-5; maybe TRBD1 (6 bases). The sample was peripheral blood. CDR3 sequence: CASRPTPGVQETQYF. CDR3 DNA sequence: TGTGCCAGCAGACCCACTCCAGGGGTCCAAGAGACCCAGTACTTC.